This T cell receptor (beta chain) was captured in a study of blood T cell repertoires in COVID-19. Study information: Italy, Spain and the United States were the sources of the convalescent and acute COVID-19 samples. T cells, B-cell-depleted T cells, or PBMCs provided the cDNA or gDNA that served as material.

Method: immunoSEQ multiplex PCR; TCRdb's copy keeps in-frame clones and lacks some. The sample has some 46,000 clones, over 80% seen once; the top ten hold around 7%. This clone is a singleton in its sample. This CDR3 comprises 11 residues. The V and J ends lost 5 bases and 8 bases respectively, with 7 bases between them. CDR1 is SGHTA and CDR2 is FQGNSA in the germline V gene. This receptor was obtained from a man aged 55 to 70 with active COVID-19. What was sequenced was peripheral blood. V gene TRBV7-2 combines with J gene TRBJ2-1, with a tentative D call TRBD2 (6 bases). The CDR3 protein is CASSRDYEQFF. CDR3 DNA sequence: TGTGCCAGCAGCCGGGACTATGAGCAGTTCTTC.